This TCR beta chain was retrieved from a study of cytomegalovirus exposure and HLA in healthy donors. The PCR contained 60 Vbeta and 13 Jbeta primers. Only in-frame clones appear in the TCRdb table, and some are missing; sequencing was by immunoSEQ multiplex PCR. The sample includes approximately 84,000 clones, 74% seen only once; the top ten take approximately 9%. The source material was PBMCs. The receptor was derived from a man between 40 and 49 years old in good health and CMV-seropositive.

The CDR3 sequence: CASSLGVGSSGNTIYF. For the CDR3, the DNA is TGTGCCAGCAGCTTAGGAGTAGGGAGCTCTGGAAACACCATATATTTT. The chain joins TRBV7-6 to TRBJ1-3; no definite D call. CDR3 size: 16 residues. Per germline, CDR1 SGHVS and CDR2 FNYEAQ. Trimming stripped 1 base from V and 0 bases from J, with 10 bases between.